Listed below are T cell receptor beta chains from one sample, sequenced in a study of T cell repertoires in cytomegalovirus infection. MiXCR, run by TCRdb on the reads, gives a single entry per CDR3 protein. The sample contains a few hundred thousand distinct CDR3 sequences, approximately 17% of which appear only once. The source material was CD8+ T cells from PBMCs. These receptors were taken from a human donor in good health (CMV status not recorded). Some clones in this sample may be carry-over from other donors' samples. CDR3s include the opening cysteine and the closing phenylalanine or tryptophan. The D gene is left open where the match is weak. Clone size, where shown, is once, few, many, or a class for clones that have expanded.

j_gene | v_gene | abundance | d_gene | CDR3aa | CDR3nt
TRBJ2-2 | TRBV10-3 | - | - | CAIREECITGELFF | TGTGCCATCAGGGAGGAGTGTATCACCGGGGAGCTGTTTTTT
TRBJ1-2 | TRBV6-8 | - | - | CASSRQENYGYTF | TGTGCCAGCAGCAGACAGGAAAACTATGGCTACACCTTC
TRBJ2-1 | TRBV4-3 | many | - | CASSQDWGAHYNEQFF | TGCGCCAGCAGCCAAGATTGGGGGGCGCATTACAATGAGCAGTTCTTC
TRBJ1-1 | TRBV7-9 | few | - | CASSSIGGPNTEAFF | TGTGCCAGCAGCTCTATCGGGGGACCGAACACTGAAGCTTTCTTT
TRBJ2-5 | TRBV6-1 | few | - | CASSDGFGPSMEETQYF | TGTGCCAGCAGTGATGGGTTCGGGCCGTCCATGGAAGAGACCCAGTACTTC
TRBJ2-3 | TRBV4-2 | many | TRBD1 | CASSQVHRGQPSTDTQYF | TGTGCCAGCAGCCAAGTACACCGGGGACAGCCTAGCACAGATACGCAGTATTTT
TRBJ1-1 | TRBV12-3/TRBV12-4 | many | - | CASSLAGVQSEAFF | TGTGCCAGCAGTTTAGCGGGGGTTCAAAGTGAAGCTTTCTTT
TRBJ2-7 | TRBV29-1 | - | TRBD2 | CSARREGPYEQYF | TGCAGCGCCCGACGGGAGGGACCCTACGAGCAGTACTTC
TRBJ1-2 | TRBV6-1 | few | TRBD1 | CASRAAGTDPPTTF | TGTGCCAGCAGGGCCGCCGGGACAGACCCCCCTACCACCTTC
TRBJ1-1 | TRBV14 | few | TRBD1 | CASSQDRFSWTGVEAFF | TGTGCCAGCAGCCAAGATCGCTTCTCTTGGACAGGGGTTGAAGCTTTCTTT
TRBJ2-7 | TRBV2 | - | - | CASRALDPNEQYF | TGTGCCAGCAGGGCTTTAGATCCTAACGAGCAGTACTTC
TRBJ2-3 | TRBV7-6 | few | - | CASSGTDSQITDTQYF | TGTGCCAGCAGCGGGACGGACTCCCAGATTACAGATACGCAGTATTTT
TRBJ2-7 | TRBV6-2/TRBV6-3 | many | - | CASSYRAETYEQYF | TGTGCCAGCAGTTACCGGGCAGAGACCTACGAGCAGTACTTC
TRBJ2-7 | TRBV4-3 | few | - | CASSQDQASTYEQYF | TGCGCCAGCAGCCAAGATCAGGCCAGTACCTACGAGCAGTACTTC
TRBJ2-2 | TRBV7-2 | many | TRBD2 | CASSPRGIAGPPNTGELFF | TGTGCCAGCAGCCCCCGGGGGATAGCGGGGCCCCCGAACACCGGGGAGCTGTTTTTT
TRBJ2-5 | TRBV25-1 | few | - | CAVRSPTETQYF | TGTGCGGTCAGAAGTCCTACGGAGACCCAGTACTTC
TRBJ2-2 | TRBV7-2 | many | - | CASSLNRIGSGELFF | TGTGCCAGCAGCTTGAACAGGATCGGATCCGGGGAGCTGTTTTTT
TRBJ1-2 | TRBV7-8 | many | TRBD1 | CASSSPDRGRDGYTF | TGTGCCAGCAGCTCTCCAGACAGGGGGAGGGATGGCTACACCTTC
TRBJ1-2 | TRBV7-6 | - | - | CASSSLRTNYGYTF | TGTGCCAGCAGCTCCCTCAGAACCAACTATGGCTACACCTTC
TRBJ2-2 | TRBV7-8 | many | TRBD1 | CASSQTGAGELFF | TGTGCCAGCAGCCAGACAGGGGCCGGGGAGCTGTTTTTT
TRBJ2-1 | TRBV12-3/TRBV12-4 | many | - | CASSLWGGSSYNEQFF | TGTGCCAGCAGTTTATGGGGGGGCAGTTCCTACAATGAGCAGTTCTTC
TRBJ2-2 | TRBV14 | many | - | CASSQVIGGELFF | TGTGCCAGCAGCCAAGTGATAGGCGGGGAGCTGTTTTTT
TRBJ2-7 | TRBV7-2 | many | - | CASSLEDPGGGEQYF | TGTGCCAGCAGCTTAGAGGATCCCGGGGGAGGCGAGCAGTACTTC
TRBJ2-1 | TRBV6-8 | - | - | CASTISPYNEQFF | TGTGCCAGCACCATTTCCCCTTACAATGAGCAGTTCTTC
TRBJ1-5 | TRBV29-1 | - | - | CSVALLDPIRRVSNQPQHF | TGCAGCGTCGCCCTTTTGGACCCCATAAGGAGAGTAAGCAATCAGCCCCAGCATTTT
TRBJ1-2 | TRBV27 | many | - | CASSLFDGPVGGYTF | TGTGCCAGCAGTTTATTCGACGGCCCGGTGGGAGGCTACACCTTC
TRBJ2-3 | TRBV27 | - | - | CASSLSKRDTQYF | TGTGCCAGCAGTTTATCGAAGCGGGATACGCAGTATTTT
TRBJ2-2 | TRBV2 | few | TRBD2 | CASSRLAGEIGELFF | TGTGCCAGCAGTCGCCTAGCGGGGGAGATCGGGGAGCTGTTTTTT
TRBJ2-7 | TRBV4-1 | - | TRBD2 | CASSQGAGGAYEQYF | TGCGCCAGCAGCCAAGGAGCGGGGGGGGCCTACGAGCAGTACTTC
TRBJ2-4 | TRBV7-2 | many | - | CASSPGDIQYF | TGTGCCAGCAGCCCAGGAGACATTCAGTACTTC
TRBJ1-5 | TRBV20-1 | many | - | CSADPPQHF | TGCAGTGCTGATCCGCCCCAGCATTTT
TRBJ1-1 | TRBV12-3/TRBV12-4 | - | - | CASSLWGFDTEAFF | TGTGCCAGCAGTTTATGGGGATTCGACACTGAAGCTTTCTTT
TRBJ2-1 | TRBV6-1 | many | - | CASSEVSGSADWDEQFF | TGTGCCAGCAGTGAAGTGTCAGGGAGCGCCGATTGGGATGAGCAGTTCTTC
TRBJ1-5 | TRBV7-8 | - | TRBD1 | CASSTRQGAGNQPQHF | TGTGCCAGCAGCACACGACAGGGGGCGGGAAATCAGCCCCAGCATTTT
TRBJ2-7 | TRBV28 | few | - | CACGQLYEQYF | TGTGCCTGCGGGCAGCTCTACGAGCAGTACTTC
TRBJ2-5 | TRBV5-5 | few | - | CASSPFRDTGEETQYF | TGTGCCAGCAGCCCGTTTAGGGATACAGGCGAAGAGACCCAGTACTTC
TRBJ1-1 | TRBV7-9 | many | TRBD1 | CASSSGQENTEAFF | TGTGCCAGCAGCTCCGGACAGGAAAACACTGAAGCTTTCTTT
TRBJ2-5 | TRBV6-5 | once | TRBD1 | CASSPQPGQQETQYF | TGTGCCAGCAGTCCCCAACCGGGACAGCAAGAGACCCAGTACTTC
TRBJ1-1 | TRBV15 | many | TRBD1 | CATSSWTGENTEAFF | TGTGCCACCAGCAGTTGGACAGGGGAGAACACTGAAGCTTTCTTT
TRBJ1-1 | TRBV20-1 | few | - | CSKNTEAFF | TGCAGTAAGAACACTGAAGCTTTCTTT
TRBJ1-2 | TRBV20-1 | few | - | CSARDGGGDYGYTF | TGCAGTGCTAGAGATGGGGGAGGAGACTATGGCTACACCTTC
TRBJ2-1 | TRBV28 | once | - | CASSLTTRGSYNEQFF | TGTGCCAGCAGCCTGACAACTAGGGGTTCCTACAATGAGCAGTTCTTC
TRBJ2-7 | TRBV28 | - | - | CATRQMSSYEQYF | TGTGCCACCCGACAGATGAGCTCCTACGAGCAGTACTTC
TRBJ2-6 | TRBV6-5 | - | TRBD1 | CASSYPGGSGANVLTF | TGTGCCAGCAGTTACCCAGGGGGCTCTGGGGCCAACGTCCTGACTTTC
TRBJ1-5 | TRBV7-9 | - | - | CASSPPEGQPQHF | TGTGCCAGCAGCCCGCCCGAGGGGCAGCCCCAGCATTTT
TRBJ2-7 | TRBV7-2 | many | - | CASSLDGVSYEQYF | TGTGCCAGCAGCTTAGATGGGGTCTCCTACGAGCAGTACTTC
TRBJ2-1 | TRBV7-8 | many | - | CATVDMEYNEQFF | TGTGCCACCGTGGACATGGAATACAATGAGCAGTTCTTC
TRBJ1-4 | TRBV11-2 | - | - | CASSLEAGEKLFF | TGTGCCAGCAGCTTAGAGGCGGGGGAAAAACTGTTTTTT
TRBJ2-7 | TRBV7-9 | many | - | CASSPQGLYAYEQYF | TGTGCCAGCAGCCCTCAGGGGCTCTACGCCTACGAGCAGTACTTC
TRBJ2-5 | TRBV5-6 | - | - | CASSSSMGETQYF | TGTGCCAGCAGCTCTTCGATGGGGGAGACCCAGTACTTC
TRBJ1-6 | TRBV7-2 | many | - | CASSLTGRYNSPLHF | TGTGCCAGCAGCTTGACGGGCAGATATAATTCACCCCTCCACTTT
TRBJ2-5 | TRBV7-4 | few | - | CASTNPSSFLRETQYF | TGTGCCAGCACGAACCCTTCTAGTTTTCTTCGCGAGACCCAGTACTTC
TRBJ2-6 | TRBV6-5 | few | TRBD2 | CASRPTAGALGANVLTF | TGTGCCAGCAGGCCCACAGCGGGGGCGCTCGGGGCCAACGTCCTGACTTTC